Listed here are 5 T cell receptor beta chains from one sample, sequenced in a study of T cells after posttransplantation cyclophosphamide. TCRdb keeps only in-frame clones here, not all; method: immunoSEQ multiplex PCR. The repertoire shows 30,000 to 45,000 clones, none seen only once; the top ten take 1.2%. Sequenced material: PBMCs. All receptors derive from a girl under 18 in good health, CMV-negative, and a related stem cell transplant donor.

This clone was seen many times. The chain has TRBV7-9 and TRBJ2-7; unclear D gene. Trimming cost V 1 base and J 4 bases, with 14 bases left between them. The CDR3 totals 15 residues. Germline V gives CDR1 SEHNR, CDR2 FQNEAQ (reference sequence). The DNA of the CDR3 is TGTGCCAGCAGCTTAGTCGTTAGCCCGTTATACGAGCAGTACTTC. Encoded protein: CASSLVVSPLYEQYF.

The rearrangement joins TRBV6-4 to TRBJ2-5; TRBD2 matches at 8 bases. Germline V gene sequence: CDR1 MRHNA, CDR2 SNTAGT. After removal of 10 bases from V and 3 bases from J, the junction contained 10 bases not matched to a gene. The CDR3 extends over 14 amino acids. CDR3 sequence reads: CATTLAEVKETQYF. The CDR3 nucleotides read TGTGCCACCACACTAGCGGAAGTTAAAGAGACCCAGTACTTC.

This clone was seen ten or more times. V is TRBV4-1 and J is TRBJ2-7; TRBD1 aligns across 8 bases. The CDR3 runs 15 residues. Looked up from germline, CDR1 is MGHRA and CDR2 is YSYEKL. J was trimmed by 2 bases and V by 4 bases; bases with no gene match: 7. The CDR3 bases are TGCGCCAGCAGCCTTAAGACAGGGGAGGCCTACGAGCAGTACTTC. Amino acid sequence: CASSLKTGEAYEQYF.

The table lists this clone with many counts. The CDR3 region is CASSRDFEAMTTEAFF. CDR3 in DNA: TGCGCCAGCAGCCGGGACTTCGAGGCAATGACCACTGAAGCTTTCTTT. The chain uses TRBV5-1 and TRBJ1-1; perhaps TRBD1 as D (5 bases). Germline V gene data show CDR1 as SGHRS and CDR2 as YFSETQ. The CDR3 length is 16 residues. The V gene lost 4 bases and the J gene lost 4 bases, with 20 bases spanning the gap.

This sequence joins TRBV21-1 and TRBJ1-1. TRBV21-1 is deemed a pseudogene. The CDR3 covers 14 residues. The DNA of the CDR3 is TGTGCCAGCAGCAAAGAAACCGGTCTCGTCGAAGCTTTCTTT. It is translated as CASSKETGLVEAFF.